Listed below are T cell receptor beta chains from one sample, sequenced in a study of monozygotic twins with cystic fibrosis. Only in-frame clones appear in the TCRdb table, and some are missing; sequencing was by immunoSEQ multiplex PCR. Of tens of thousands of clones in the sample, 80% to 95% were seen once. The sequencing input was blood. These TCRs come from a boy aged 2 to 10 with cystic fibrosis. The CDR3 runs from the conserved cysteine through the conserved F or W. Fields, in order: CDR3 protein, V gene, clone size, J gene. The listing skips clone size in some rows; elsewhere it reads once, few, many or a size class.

cdr3_aa: CASSVGWGSYEQYF; v_call: TRBV9; clone_size: NA; j_call: TRBJ2-7
cdr3_aa: CASSKAGQGGSYEQYF; v_call: TRBV9; clone_size: NA; j_call: TRBJ2-7
cdr3_aa: CASSLVGSNQPQHF; v_call: TRBV7-6; clone_size: NA; j_call: TRBJ1-5
cdr3_aa: CASSDCGQPSSYNEQFF; v_call: TRBV6-4; clone_size: few; j_call: TRBJ2-1
cdr3_aa: CASSVGVRGPYGYTF; v_call: TRBV6-5; clone_size: NA; j_call: TRBJ1-2
cdr3_aa: CASSVDLDTQYF; v_call: TRBV9; clone_size: NA; j_call: TRBJ2-3
cdr3_aa: CASSQGTPNTEAFF; v_call: TRBV4-3; clone_size: NA; j_call: TRBJ1-1
cdr3_aa: CASSPQGRSYEQYF; v_call: TRBV18; clone_size: NA; j_call: TRBJ2-7
cdr3_aa: CASSVDEQGMTEAFF; v_call: TRBV9; clone_size: once; j_call: TRBJ1-1
cdr3_aa: CASSQIRDSSYEQYF; v_call: TRBV7-2; clone_size: once; j_call: TRBJ2-7
cdr3_aa: CASSLGRDQPQHF; v_call: TRBV11-2; clone_size: NA; j_call: TRBJ1-5
cdr3_aa: CASRVNEGSNTEAFF; v_call: TRBV6-1; clone_size: NA; j_call: TRBJ1-1
cdr3_aa: CASSVAGGQETQYF; v_call: TRBV6-1; clone_size: NA; j_call: TRBJ2-5
cdr3_aa: CASTQGVNYGYTF; v_call: TRBV6-5; clone_size: once; j_call: TRBJ1-2
cdr3_aa: CASSHSGDSYEQYF; v_call: TRBV4-1; clone_size: NA; j_call: NA
cdr3_aa: CASSQDGKGSSSYNEQFF; v_call: TRBV4-3; clone_size: NA; j_call: TRBJ2-1
cdr3_aa: CASSPDTDRTYEQYF; v_call: TRBV5-1; clone_size: NA; j_call: TRBJ2-7